Shown below are 28 T cell receptor beta chains from a single sample sequenced in a study of beta chain features in type 1 diabetes. General observations from the study: In every one of the four CD4+ subsets, TCRB CDR3s were moderately but significantly shorter in Type 1 diabetes patients.

Their recognized antigens are unknown. Investigators reverse transcribed all isolated RNA, so they sequenced expressed TCRB transcripts. Produced via immunoSEQ multiplex PCR; TCRdb's table is partial and in-frame only. Seen here are around 170,000 clones, around 9% observed once, and the top ten hold around 0.64%. The sequencing sample was made of central memory CD4+ T cells from blood. These TCRs come from a woman aged 30 to 39 with type 1 diabetes.

This clone appeared a few times. This rearrangement joins TRBV29-1 to TRBJ1-2, with D unclear. CDR3 length equals 15 residues. Germline CDR1 and CDR2: SQVTM and ANQGSEA. V shed 2 bases and J shed 2 bases, with 15 bases lying between them. Here the CDR3 reads CSVEFSGSRNYGYTF. CDR3 nucleotides: TGCAGCGTTGAATTCAGTGGGAGCAGAAACTATGGCTACACCTTC.

V usage is TRBV27 and J usage is TRBJ2-1; 7 bases line up with TRBD2. The junction had 9 bases not matched to a gene; V was cut back by 6 bases and J by 1 base. The CDR3 length is 16 residues. Germline V lookup: CDR1 MNHEY, CDR2 SMNVEV (reference sequence). The CDR3 spells CASRDPAGKSYNEQFF. CDR3 sequence (DNA): TGTGCCAGCAGAGACCCAGCGGGAAAATCCTACAATGAGCAGTTCTTC.

The chain couples TRBV19 to TRBJ1-1, with TRBD1 as a possible D gene (5 bases). V lost 8 bases to trimming and J lost 2 bases, with 21 bases between them. Germline V gene data show CDR1 as LNHDA and CDR2 as SQIVND (reference sequence). This CDR3 has 16 residues. The CDR3 here is CASSPRRVYGNTEAFF. In nucleotides, the CDR3 is TGTGCCAGTTCGCCCCGCAGGGTGTATGGTAACACTGAAGCTTTCTTT. Filled out from reference TRBV19 and TRBJ1-1, the complete variable domain reads DGGITQSPKYLFRKEGQNVTLSCEQNLNHDAMYWYRQDPGQGLRLIYYSQIVNDFQKGDIAEGYSVSREKKESFPLTVTSAQKNPTAFYLCASSPRRVYGNTEAFFGQGTRLTVV.

This clone was observed a handful of times. The chain is built from TRBV30 and TRBJ2-7; 9 nucleotides line up with TRBD2. The J segment lost 4 bases and the V segment lost 2 bases, leaving 6 bases of the junction unmatched. CDR1 is GTSNPN, CDR2 SVGIG, per germline (reference sequence). The CDR3 runs 14 residues. The CDR3 coding sequence is TGTGCCTGGAGTAGAATAGCGGGAGCGTACGAGCAGTACTTC. Its protein is CAWSRIAGAYEQYF.

This clone has a handful of counts. The gene calls are TRBV25-1 and TRBJ1-1; the match to TRBD1 covers 7 bases. Germline V gene sequence: CDR1 MGHDK, CDR2 SYGVNS. This CDR3 contains 15 residues. V lost 4 bases to trimming and J lost 0 bases; unmatched junction nucleotides: 5. CDR3 nucleotide sequence: TGTGCCAGCAGTGTAACAGGGGATCTGAACACTGAAGCTTTCTTT. Amino acid sequence: CASSVTGDLNTEAFF.

This clone was seen repeatedly, ten times or more. This chain joins TRBV7-2 and TRBJ2-7; 12 bases map to TRBD2. Germline-derived CDR1 and CDR2 are SGHTA and FQGNSA. Trimming cost V 6 bases and J 2 bases; bases outside gene matches: 8. The CDR3 loop spans 16 amino acids. CDR3 loop: CASSWTSGKRAYEQYF. CDR3 DNA sequence: TGTGCCAGCAGTTGGACTAGCGGGAAAAGGGCCTACGAGCAGTACTTC.

The V and J genes are TRBV28 and TRBJ1-3; the D gene is possibly TRBD1 (5 bases). Germline V lookup: CDR1 MDHEN, CDR2 SYDVKM. The CDR3 runs 13 residues. Trimming left V 7 bases short and J 4 bases short, with 11 bases between. In DNA, the CDR3 is TGTGCCAGCACCGGGGGAGCCGGAAACACCATATATTTT. This gives the protein CASTGGAGNTIYF.

In its sample, this clone was seen many times. This sample includes further DNA sequences coding for the same CDR3. The CDR3: CSVEWAGDEQYF. The CDR3 DNA reads as TGCAGCGTTGAATGGGCAGGCGACGAGCAGTACTTC. V gene TRBV29-1 combines with J gene TRBJ2-7; D ambiguous. CDR1 is SQVTM, CDR2 ANQGSEA, per germline. The ends were cut back, 2 bases at V and 5 bases at J, with 10 bases in the middle. The length of the CDR3 is 12 residues.

Only a few counts were recorded for this clone. J is TRBJ2-3 and V is TRBV9; 10 bases match TRBD2. Trimming removed 3 bases from V and 2 bases from J; junction bases left unmatched: 12. Germline CDR1 and CDR2: SGDLS and YYNGEE. CDR3 length: 18 residues. The CDR3 region is CASSGRQDGTSDTDTQYF. The CDR3 nucleotides read TGTGCCAGCAGCGGTCGACAGGATGGGACTAGCGACACAGATACGCAGTATTTT.

The chain uses TRBV7-6 and TRBJ1-1, with a possible D match to TRBD1 (6 bases). Looked up from germline, CDR1 is SGHVS and CDR2 is FNYEAQ. Trimming removed 7 bases at V and 0 bases at J, with 12 bases between. This CDR3 has 14 residues. CDR3 in DNA: TGTGCCAGCACCGCAGGGGCCCTGAACACTGAAGCTTTCTTT. Its protein product is CASTAGALNTEAFF. Looking up the rest from reference TRBV7-6 and TRBJ1-1 gives the full variable domain: GAGVSQSPRYKVTKRGQDVALRCDPISGHVSLYWYRQALGQGPEFLTYFNYEAQQDKSGLPNDRFSAERPEGSISTLTIQRTEQRDSAMYRCASTAGALNTEAFFGQGTRLTVV.

This clone came up a few times. The genes are TRBV9 and TRBJ2-3, with unresolved D. The CDR3 loop spans 13 amino acids. Germline V gives CDR1 SGDLS, CDR2 YYNGEE. V was shortened by 0 bases and J by 3 bases, with 5 bases between the two germline ends. CDR3 in amino acids: CASSVGATDTQYF. CDR3 DNA: TGTGCCAGCAGCGTAGGGGCGACAGATACGCAGTATTTT. Variable domain in full (rest from reference TRBV9 and TRBJ2-3): DSGVTQTPKHLITATGQRVTLRCSPRSGDLSVYWYQQSLDQGLQFLIQYYNGEERAKGNILERFSAQQFPDLHSELNLSSLELGDSALYFCASSVGATDTQYFGPGTRLTVL.

This clone was seen a few times. The V call is TRBV11-3, the J call TRBJ1-2, with D maybe TRBD1 (5 bases). Germline V gene lookup returns CDR1 SGHNT and CDR2 YENEEA. V was pared by 2 bases and J by 4 bases, with 5 bases between. This CDR3 is 12 amino acids long. The CDR3: CASSLRGYGYTF. The CDR3 DNA follows: TGTGCCAGCAGCTTAAGGGGCTATGGCTACACCTTC.

This chain uses TRBV7-3 with TRBJ2-2; no clear D. The V end lost 2 bases, the J end lost 8 bases, and 6 bases lay between the germline ends. Germline CDR1 and CDR2: SGHTA and FQGTGA. The CDR3 extends over 12 amino acids. CDR3 sequence (DNA): TGTGCCAGCAGCTTACTCTCTGGGGAGCTGTTTTTT. It specifies CASSLLSGELFF.

The gene calls are TRBV7-9 and TRBJ2-2; no reliable D call. The ends were cut back, 2 bases at V and 1 base at J, with 5 bases in the middle. The CDR3 contains 14 residues. CDR1 and CDR2 (germline): SEHNR, FQNEAQ (reference sequence). The CDR3 coding sequence is TGTGCCAGCAGCTTACGCAGGAACACCGGGGAGCTGTTTTTT. Translated, it gives CASSLRRNTGELFF.

This clone came up a few times. The rearrangement uses TRBV30 and TRBJ2-2; D is perhaps TRBD2 (6 bases). Per germline, CDR1 GTSNPN and CDR2 SVGIG (reference sequence). V was clipped by 5 bases and J by 0 bases, with 10 bases between them. The CDR3 is 14 residues long. This CDR3 reads CAWGGTTNTGELFF. The CDR3 DNA follows: TGTGCCTGGGGGGGGACGACGAACACCGGGGAGCTGTTTTTT.

In its sample, this clone was seen many times. The chain recombines TRBV7-2 with TRBJ2-1; D is possibly TRBD2 (5 bases). V was clipped by 4 bases and J by 9 bases, with 10 bases between them. Germline CDR1 is SGHTA and CDR2 is FQGNSA. The CDR3 is made up of 12 amino acids. CDR3 bases: TGTGCCAGCAGCTCACTAGGCCTTGAGCAGTTCTTC. This sequence encodes CASSSLGLEQFF.

This rearrangement joins TRBV5-4 to TRBJ2-7; 12 nucleotides align to TRBD2. The CDR3 sequence is 15 residues long. V lost 0 bases, J lost 4 bases, and 2 bases stayed unmatched. The germline gives CDR1 SGHNT, CDR2 YYREEE (reference sequence). The CDR3, as DNA: TGTGCCAGCAGCTTGGGGACTAGCGGGATGTACGAGCAGTACTTC. Residues: CASSLGTSGMYEQYF.

The rearrangement uses TRBV9 and TRBJ2-4, with 15 bases identical to TRBD2. Unmatched junction bases numbered 2, after V lost 3 bases and J lost 4 bases. The CDR3 totals 16 residues. The germline V gene encodes CDR1 SGDLS and CDR2 YYNGEE. Here the CDR3 reads CASSAGLAGGKNIQYF. The CDR3 coding sequence is TGTGCCAGCAGCGCAGGACTAGCGGGAGGGAAAAACATTCAGTACTTC.

In this sample, this clone turned up a few times. CDR3 sequence reads: CASTASGGSNQPQHF. The CDR3 DNA reads as TGTGCCAGCACCGCCTCCGGGGGGAGCAATCAGCCCCAGCATTTT. This chain joins TRBV6-5 and TRBJ1-5; the D gene is possibly TRBD1 (5 bases). CDR3 length: 15 amino acids. CDR1 is MNHEY, CDR2 SVGAGI, per germline. Trimming took off 7 bases at V and 1 base at J, with 14 bases between the two ends.

This clone was detected only a few times. The V gene is TRBV19, the J gene TRBJ2-2; TRBD2 matches 12 bases. The CDR3 sequence is 16 residues long. Germline V CDR1 and CDR2: LNHDA, SQIVND (reference sequence). V gave up 10 bases and J gave up 3 bases; unmatched junction bases: 9. This CDR3 is CATRLAGVTDTGELFF. The CDR3 nucleotides read TGTGCCACGCGACTAGCGGGAGTTACGGACACCGGGGAGCTGTTTTTT. Full variable domain (rest looked up from reference TRBV19 and TRBJ2-2): DGGITQSPKYLFRKEGQNVTLSCEQNLNHDAMYWYRQDPGQGLRLIYYSQIVNDFQKGDIAEGYSVSREKKESFPLTVTSAQKNPTAFYLCATRLAGVTDTGELFFGEGSRLTVL.

The rearrangement links TRBV9 to TRBJ1-2; weak D call: TRBD1 (5 bases). Germline CDR1 is SGDLS and CDR2 is YYNGEE. Trimming took 0 bases from V and 2 from J, leaving 11 bases between them. The CDR3 runs 15 residues. The CDR3 DNA follows: TGTGCCAGCAGCGTAGCTCCGTCAGGGAACTATGGCTACACCTTC. Translation: CASSVAPSGNYGYTF.

This clone has only a few counts. CDR3 residues: CSVEGSEGADGYTF. CDR3 nucleotides: TGCAGCGTTGAAGGATCAGAAGGGGCGGACGGCTACACCTTC. This chain links TRBV29-1 with TRBJ1-2; D is perhaps TRBD1 (5 bases). Per the germline V gene, CDR1 is SQVTM and CDR2 is ANQGSEA. V lost 1 base and J lost 8, with 17 bases in between. The CDR3 is 14 residues long. Complete variable domain (other parts from reference TRBV29-1 and TRBJ1-2): SAVISQKPSRDICQRGTSLTIQCQVDSQVTMMFWYRQQPGQSLTLIATANQGSEATYESGFVIDKFPISRPNLTFSTLTVSNMSPEDSSIYLCSVEGSEGADGYTFGSGTRLTVV.

In its sample, this clone was seen once. One junction end disagrees with the germline gene, perhaps due to a read error. The sample carries other DNA sequences with the same CDR3. This chain joins TRBV2 and TRBJ1-1; D possibly corresponds to TRBD1 (5 bases). Germline V gene lookup returns CDR1 SNHLY and CDR2 FYNNEI. The length of the CDR3 is 13 residues. DNA of the CDR3: TGTGCCAGCGGAACAGGCCCGGACACTGAAGCTTTTTTT. Its translation: CASGTGPDTEAFF. The entire variable domain, with the rest obtained from reference TRBV2 and TRBJ1-1, is as follows: EPEVTQTPSHQVTQMGQEVILRCVPISNHLYFYWYRQILGQKVEFLVSFYNNEISEKSEIFDDQFSVERPDGSNFTLKIRSTKLEDSAMYFCASGTGPDTEAFFGQGTRLTVV.

The rearrangement links TRBV6-1 to TRBJ2-4, with TRBD1 identical over 7 bases. V trimming: 5 bases; J trimming: 8 bases; junction bases outside the gene matches: 3. This CDR3 spans 12 amino acids. The germline gives CDR1 MNHNS, CDR2 SASEGT. The CDR3 here is CASSNRGHIQYF. The CDR3, as DNA: TGTGCCAGCAGTAACAGGGGTCACATTCAGTACTTC.

This clone was counted between two and nine times. The J gene is TRBJ2-5, the V gene TRBV29-1, with D perhaps TRBD2 (5 bases). V shed 5 bases and J shed 6 bases, with 13 bases lying between them. The V gene's germline CDR1 is SQVTM and CDR2 ANQGSEA. The CDR3 extends over 12 amino acids. Here the CDR3 reads CSVSEGLQTQYF. DNA for the CDR3: TGCAGCGTTAGTGAGGGCCTACAGACCCAGTACTTC.

The CDR3 spells CASSFGGYEQYF. CDR3 coding DNA: TGTGCCAGCAGCTTCGGCGGCTACGAGCAGTACTTC. The chain employs TRBV5-8 and TRBJ2-7; D call uncertain. Trimming stripped 2 bases from V and 3 bases from J, with 6 bases between. The CDR3 is made up of 12 amino acids. CDR1 SGHTS and CDR2 YDEGEE come from the germline V gene. Using reference TRBV5-8 and TRBJ2-7 for the parts outside the CDR3, the full variable domain is EAGVTQSPTHLIKTRGQQATLRCSPISGHTSVYWYQQALGLGLQFLLWYDEGEERNRGNFPPRFSGRQFPNYSSELNVNALELEDSALYLCASSFGGYEQYFGPGTRLTVT.

This chain connects TRBV27 to TRBJ2-4; tentatively, D is TRBD1 (6 bases). V gave up 7 bases and J gave up 8 bases, with 15 bases separating them. The CDR3 extends over 13 amino acids. The germline V gene has CDR1 MNHEY and CDR2 SMNVEV (reference sequence). The CDR3 region is CASIGQGLDIQYF. The DNA for the CDR3 is TGTGCCAGCATCGGCCAGGGGTTGGACATTCAGTACTTC.

This clone has just a few counts. The rearrangement links TRBV5-1 to TRBJ2-5, with TRBD2 matching 14 bases. V lost 0 bases, J lost 7 bases, and 5 bases stayed unmatched. This CDR3 is 16 amino acids long. The germline V gene encodes CDR1 SGHRS and CDR2 YFSETQ. This chain's CDR3 is CASSLEGTSGSGTQYF. The CDR3 DNA sequence: TGCGCCAGCAGCTTGGAAGGGACTAGCGGGAGTGGGACCCAGTACTTC.